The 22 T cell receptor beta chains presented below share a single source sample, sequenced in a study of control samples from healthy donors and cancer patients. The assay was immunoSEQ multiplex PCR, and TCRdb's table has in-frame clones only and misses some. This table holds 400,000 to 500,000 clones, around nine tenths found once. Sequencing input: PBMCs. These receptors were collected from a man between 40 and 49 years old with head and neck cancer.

The CDR3 DNA reads as TGTGCCAGTACCCCGGGGAAGAAGCAGACCCAGTACTTC. It yields the protein CASTPGKKQTQYF. The chain employs TRBV19 and TRBJ2-5; a possible D gene is TRBD2 (5 bases). V gave up 7 bases and J gave up 6 bases, with 15 bases separating them. CDR1 and CDR2 from the germline V gene are LNHDA and SQIVND (reference sequence). The CDR3 contains 13 residues. Looking up the rest from reference TRBV19 and TRBJ2-5 gives the full variable domain: DGGITQSPKYLFRKEGQNVTLSCEQNLNHDAMYWYRQDPGQGLRLIYYSQIVNDFQKGDIAEGYSVSREKKESFPLTVTSAQKNPTAFYLCASTPGKKQTQYFGPGTRLLVL.

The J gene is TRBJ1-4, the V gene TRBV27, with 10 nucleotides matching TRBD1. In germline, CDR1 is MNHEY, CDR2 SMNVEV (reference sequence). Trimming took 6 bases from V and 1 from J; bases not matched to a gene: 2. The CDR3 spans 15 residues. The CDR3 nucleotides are TGTGCCAGCAGGGGACAGGGGAGAACTAATGAAAAACTGTTTTTT. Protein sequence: CASRGQGRTNEKLFF.

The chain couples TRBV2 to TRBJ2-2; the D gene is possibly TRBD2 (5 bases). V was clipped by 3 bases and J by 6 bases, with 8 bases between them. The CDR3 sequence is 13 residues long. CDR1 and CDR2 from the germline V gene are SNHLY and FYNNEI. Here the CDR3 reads CASSDRGPGELFF. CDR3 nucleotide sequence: TGTGCCAGCAGTGATAGAGGGCCCGGGGAGCTGTTTTTT.

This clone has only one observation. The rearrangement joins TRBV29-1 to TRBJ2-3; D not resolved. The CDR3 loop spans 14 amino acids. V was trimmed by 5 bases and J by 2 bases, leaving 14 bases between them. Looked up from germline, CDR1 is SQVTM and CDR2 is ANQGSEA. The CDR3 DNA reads TGCAGCGTTCTACCGGGTCTTTCCACAGATACGCAGTATTTT. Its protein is CSVLPGLSTDTQYF.

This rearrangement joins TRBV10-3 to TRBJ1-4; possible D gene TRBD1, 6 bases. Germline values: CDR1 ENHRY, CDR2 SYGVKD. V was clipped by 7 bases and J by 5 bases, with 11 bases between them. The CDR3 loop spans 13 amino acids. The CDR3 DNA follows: TGTGCCATCACTCGGGACATGAATGAAAAACTGTTTTTT. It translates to CAITRDMNEKLFF.

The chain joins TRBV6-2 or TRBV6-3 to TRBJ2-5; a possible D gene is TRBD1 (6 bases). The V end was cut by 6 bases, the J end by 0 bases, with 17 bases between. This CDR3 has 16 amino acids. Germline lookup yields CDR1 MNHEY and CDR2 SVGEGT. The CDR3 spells CASSRGYTGNQETQYF. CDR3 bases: TGTGCCAGCAGCCGGGGCTACACAGGGAACCAAGAGACCCAGTACTTC.

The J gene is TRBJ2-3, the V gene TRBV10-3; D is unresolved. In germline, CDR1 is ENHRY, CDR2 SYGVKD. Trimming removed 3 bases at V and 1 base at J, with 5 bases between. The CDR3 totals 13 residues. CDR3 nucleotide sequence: TGTGCCATCAGTGAAGATCGCACAGATACGCAGTATTTT. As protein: CAISEDRTDTQYF.

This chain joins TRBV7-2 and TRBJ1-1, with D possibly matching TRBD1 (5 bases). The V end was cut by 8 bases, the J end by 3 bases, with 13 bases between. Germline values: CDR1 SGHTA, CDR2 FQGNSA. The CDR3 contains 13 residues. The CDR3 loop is CASAKRGDTEAFF. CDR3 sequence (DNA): TGTGCCAGCGCCAAACGGGGCGACACTGAAGCTTTCTTT.

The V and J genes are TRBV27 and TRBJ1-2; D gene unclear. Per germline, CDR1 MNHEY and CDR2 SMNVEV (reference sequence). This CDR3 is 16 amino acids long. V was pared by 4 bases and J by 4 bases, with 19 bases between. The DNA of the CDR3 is TGTGCCAGCAGTTCCCCCCGAACGGTAGGCTTCTATGGCTACACCTTC. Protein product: CASSSPRTVGFYGYTF.

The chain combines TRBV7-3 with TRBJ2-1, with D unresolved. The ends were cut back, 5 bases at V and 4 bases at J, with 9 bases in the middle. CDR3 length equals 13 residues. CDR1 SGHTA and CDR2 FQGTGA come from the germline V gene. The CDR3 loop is CASSTGRYNEQFF. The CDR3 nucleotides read TGTGCCAGCAGCACCGGACGGTACAATGAGCAGTTCTTC.

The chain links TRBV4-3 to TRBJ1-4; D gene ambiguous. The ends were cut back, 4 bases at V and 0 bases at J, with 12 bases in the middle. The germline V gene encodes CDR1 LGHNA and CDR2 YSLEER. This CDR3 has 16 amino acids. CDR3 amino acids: CASSLSRSATNEKLFF. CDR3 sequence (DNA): TGCGCCAGCAGCCTGTCTCGGTCGGCAACTAATGAAAAACTGTTTTTT.

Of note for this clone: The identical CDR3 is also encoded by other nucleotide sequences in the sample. This CDR3 reads CASSSQGNEQFF. CDR3 DNA: TGTGCCAGCAGCTCCCAGGGTAATGAGCAGTTCTTC. This chain links TRBV7-9 with TRBJ2-1; D perhaps matches TRBD1 (5 bases). Looked up from germline, CDR1 is SEHNR and CDR2 is FQNEAQ (reference sequence). This CDR3 region has 12 residues. V was cut by 4 bases and J by 7 bases, with 8 bases left in between.

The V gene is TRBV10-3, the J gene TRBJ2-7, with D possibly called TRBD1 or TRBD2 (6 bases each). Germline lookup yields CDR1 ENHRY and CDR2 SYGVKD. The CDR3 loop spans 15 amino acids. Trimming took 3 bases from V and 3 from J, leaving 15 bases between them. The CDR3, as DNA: TGTGCCATCAGTGACCCAGGGGCGGGGATCTACGAGCAGTACTTC. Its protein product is CAISDPGAGIYEQYF.

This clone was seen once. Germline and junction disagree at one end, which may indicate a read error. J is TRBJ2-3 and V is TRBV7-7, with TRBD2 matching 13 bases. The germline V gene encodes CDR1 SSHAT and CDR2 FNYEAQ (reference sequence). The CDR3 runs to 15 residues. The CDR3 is CASSPTRTSGSNKYF. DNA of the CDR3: TGTGCTAGCAGCCCCACCAGGACTAGCGGGAGTAATAAGTATTTT.

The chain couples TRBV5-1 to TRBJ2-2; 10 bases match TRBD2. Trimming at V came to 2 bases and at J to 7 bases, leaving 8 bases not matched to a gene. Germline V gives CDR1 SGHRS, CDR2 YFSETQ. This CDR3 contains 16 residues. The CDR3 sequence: CASSFGLAGDGGELFF. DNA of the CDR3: TGCGCCAGCAGCTTTGGGCTAGCGGGAGATGGCGGGGAGCTGTTTTTT.

CDR3 amino acids: CASSPHPGTGSGANVLTF. CDR3 in DNA: TGTGCCAGTAGTCCTCATCCCGGGACAGGGTCTGGGGCCAACGTCCTGACTTTC. The chain joins TRBV19 to TRBJ2-6; TRBD1 matches at 9 bases. This CDR3 region has 18 residues. V shed 5 bases, J shed 1 base, and the junction held 9 bases outside the gene matches. CDR1 is LNHDA, CDR2 SQIVND, per germline (reference sequence).

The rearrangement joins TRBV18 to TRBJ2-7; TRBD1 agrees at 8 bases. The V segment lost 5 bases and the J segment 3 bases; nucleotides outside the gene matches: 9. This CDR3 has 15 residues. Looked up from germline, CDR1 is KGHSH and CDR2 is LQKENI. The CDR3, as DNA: TGTGCCAGCTCAAACCAGGCAGGGGGCAACTACGAGCAGTACTTC. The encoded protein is CASSNQAGGNYEQYF.

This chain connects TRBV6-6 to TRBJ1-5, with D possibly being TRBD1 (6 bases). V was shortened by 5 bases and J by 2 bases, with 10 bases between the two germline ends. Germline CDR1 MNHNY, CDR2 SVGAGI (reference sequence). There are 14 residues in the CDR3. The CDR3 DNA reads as TGTGCCAGCAGTGCCGAGGGGGGCAATCAGCCCCAGCATTTT. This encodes CASSAEGGNQPQHF.

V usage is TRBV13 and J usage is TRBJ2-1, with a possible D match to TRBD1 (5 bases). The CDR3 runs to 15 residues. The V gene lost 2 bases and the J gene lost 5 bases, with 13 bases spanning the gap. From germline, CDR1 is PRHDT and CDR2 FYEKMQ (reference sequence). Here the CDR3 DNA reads TGTGCCAGCAGCTTAATGGGGCTAGGTAACAATGAGCAGTTCTTC. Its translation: CASSLMGLGNNEQFF.

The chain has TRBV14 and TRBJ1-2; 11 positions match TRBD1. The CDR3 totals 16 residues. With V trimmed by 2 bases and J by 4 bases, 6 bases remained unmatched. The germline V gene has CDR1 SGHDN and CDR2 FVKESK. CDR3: CASSQSGTGGSYGYTF. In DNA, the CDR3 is TGTGCCAGCAGCCAATCCGGGACAGGGGGTAGCTATGGCTACACCTTC. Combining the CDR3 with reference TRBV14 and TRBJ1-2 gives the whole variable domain EAGVTQFPSHSVIEKGQTVTLRCDPISGHDNLYWYRRVMGKEIKFLLHFVKESKQDESGMPNNRFLAERTGGTYSTLKVQPAELEDSGVYFCASSQSGTGGSYGYTFGSGTRLTVV.

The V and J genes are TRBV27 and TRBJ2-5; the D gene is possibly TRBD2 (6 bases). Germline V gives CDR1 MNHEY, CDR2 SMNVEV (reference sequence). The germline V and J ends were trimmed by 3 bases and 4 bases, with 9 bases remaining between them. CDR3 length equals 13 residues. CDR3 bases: TGTGCCAGCAGTTTGTGGGGAGGAGAGACCCAGTACTTC. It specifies CASSLWGGETQYF.

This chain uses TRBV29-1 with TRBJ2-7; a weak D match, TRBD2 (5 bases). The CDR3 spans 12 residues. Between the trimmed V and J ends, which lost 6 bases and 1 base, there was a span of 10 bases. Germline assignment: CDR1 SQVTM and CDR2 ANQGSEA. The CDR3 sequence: CSVLGVSYEQYF. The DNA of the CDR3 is TGCAGCGTACTAGGAGTTTCCTACGAGCAGTACTTC.